This TCR beta chain was retrieved from a study of OX40 agonist ivuxolimab in advanced cancers. About the full investigation: Ivuxolimab was an agonistic, fully human IgG2 monoclonal antibody directed against OX40 (CD134), a costimulatory receptor. Intravenous ivuxolimab was administered to patients every 2 weeks at six dose levels: 0.01, 0.1, 0.3, 1.5, 3 and 10 mg/kg. Of the roughly 52 dose-escalation patients, hepatocellular carcinoma was present in about 20, melanoma in some 15, renal cell carcinoma in 9 and head and neck cancer in 9. The dose-escalation cohort was around 84% male with a mean age of approximately 59 years, ranging from roughly 23 to 90. Patients were allowed to have had prior anti-PD-1, anti-PD-L1 or anti-CTLA-4 therapy, and around 37% of the dose-escalation patients had previously received checkpoint inhibitors. Partial responses occurred in three dose-escalation patients, of whom one had hepatocellular carcinoma and two had cutaneous melanoma. Peripheral TCRbeta sequencing aimed to test whether ivuxolimab altered TCR sequence diversity and caused clonal T-cell expansion. The paper covers the monotherapy dose-escalation part of the phase I ivuxolimab trial, which included N ≈ 52 patients.

Genomic DNA was isolated from the sorted cells so that the TCRbeta CDR3 region could be sequenced. TCRbeta CDR3 regions were sequenced using the immunoSEQ Assay. TCRdb holds this immuneACCESS table with in-frame rearrangements only. Some clones are missing; in checked studies, unresolved V genes explain under half, and the rest has no known cause. This sample holds roughly 44,000 clones; 86% were observed only once. The top ten constitute about 13% of the sample. The junction carries 10 bases between V and J, which are trimmed by 4 bases and 7 bases respectively. In the germline V gene, CDR1 corresponds to MGHDK and CDR2 to SYGVNS. Inclusive of the bounding cysteine and phenylalanine, the CDR3 is 12 residues long. CDR3 DNA is the only sequence kept; it has 36 bases, read in frame from the first base. Note on this clone: Its binding antigen is unknown. No much larger clonotype is one base removed from it; base qualities were not supplied.

Patients with autoimmune disease history or receiving systemic immunosuppression were excluded from the trial. Peripheral blood for TCR sequencing was collected from all dose cohorts at baseline, on cycle 4 day 1, and on cycle 7 day 1. Samples came from an open-label, multicenter, first-in-human phase I dose-escalation trial of ivuxolimab. Adults with locally advanced or metastatic melanoma, renal cell carcinoma, hepatocellular carcinoma or head and neck squamous cell carcinoma were enrolled in the trial. Before TCR sequencing, CD4+ and CD8+ T cells were separately sorted from peripheral blood. The paper as a whole reports these results and caveats: On average, CD8+ T cells showed more expanded clones than CD4+ T cells after ivuxolimab. Low levels of normalized T-cell clonal expansion were also seen in some patients who did not respond. In the 0.1-3.0 mg/kg groups, partial responders had among the lowest normalized peripheral clonal expansion, particularly in CD8+ T cells. The antigen specificity of the peripheral T cells that underwent clonal expansion was not determined. Clonal expansion of both CD4+ and CD8+ blood T cells was observed from baseline to week 6 at doses 0.1 to 3.0 mg/kg.

The sequence derives from an adult with an advanced solid tumor such as melanoma, head and neck, liver or kidney cancer. Source: CD4+ or CD8+ T cells sorted from blood, taken in a trial of the OX40 agonist ivuxolimab. The chain employs TRBV25-1 and TRBJ1-2, with no D gene named confidently. The CDR3: CASSARGGGYTF. The nucleotides are TGTGCCAGCAGTGCACGGGGAGGTGGCTACACCTTC.